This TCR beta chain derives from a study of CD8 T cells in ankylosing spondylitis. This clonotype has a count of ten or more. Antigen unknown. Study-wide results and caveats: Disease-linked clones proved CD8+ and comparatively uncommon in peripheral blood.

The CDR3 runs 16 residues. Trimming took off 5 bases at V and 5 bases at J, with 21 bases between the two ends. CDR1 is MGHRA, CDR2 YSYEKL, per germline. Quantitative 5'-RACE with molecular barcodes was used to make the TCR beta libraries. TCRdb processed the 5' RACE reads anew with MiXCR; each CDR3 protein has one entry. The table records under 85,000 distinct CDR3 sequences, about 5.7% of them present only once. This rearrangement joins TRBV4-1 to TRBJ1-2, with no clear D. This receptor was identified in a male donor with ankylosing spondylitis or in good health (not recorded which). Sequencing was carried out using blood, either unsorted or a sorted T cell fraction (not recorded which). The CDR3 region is CASSLAETEDFYGYTF. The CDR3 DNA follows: TGCGCCAGCAGCTTGGCCGAGACGGAAGATTTTTATGGCTACACCTTC.